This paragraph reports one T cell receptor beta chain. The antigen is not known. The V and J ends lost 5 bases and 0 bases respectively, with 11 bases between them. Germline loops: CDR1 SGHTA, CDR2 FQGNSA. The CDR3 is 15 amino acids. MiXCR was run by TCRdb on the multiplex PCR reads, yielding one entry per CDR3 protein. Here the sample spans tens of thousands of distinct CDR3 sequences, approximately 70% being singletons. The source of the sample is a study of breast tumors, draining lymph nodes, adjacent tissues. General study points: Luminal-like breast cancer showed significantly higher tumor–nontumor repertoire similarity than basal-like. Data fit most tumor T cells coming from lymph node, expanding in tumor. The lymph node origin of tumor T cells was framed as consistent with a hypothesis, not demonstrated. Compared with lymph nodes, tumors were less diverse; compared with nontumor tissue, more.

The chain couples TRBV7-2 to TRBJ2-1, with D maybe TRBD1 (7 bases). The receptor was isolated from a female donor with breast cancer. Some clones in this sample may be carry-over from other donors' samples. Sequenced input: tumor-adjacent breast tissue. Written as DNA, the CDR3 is TGTGCCAGCAGCGGGGGGACAGCCTCCTACAATGAGCAGTTCTTC. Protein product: CASSGGTASYNEQFF. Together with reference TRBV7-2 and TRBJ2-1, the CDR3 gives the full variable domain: GAGVSQSPSNKVTEKGKDVELRCDPISGHTALYWYRQSLGQGLEFLIYFQGNSAPDKSGLPSDRFSAERTGGSVSTLTIQRTQQEDSAVYLCASSGGTASYNEQFFGPGTRLTVL.